The source of this T cell receptor beta chain is a study of blood T cell repertoires in COVID-19. Across the whole study: Researchers got acute and convalescent COVID-19 samples from the United States, Italy and Spain. The analysed material was cDNA or gDNA that came from T cells, B-cell-depleted T cells, or PBMCs.

Authors' data handling: Quantification of nucleated cells was approximated via reference gene primer amplification. Only in-frame clones appear in the TCRdb table, and some are missing; sequencing was by immunoSEQ multiplex PCR. The V and J calls and the clone size are those of that table, but D and trimming were determined from the DNA. The data hold about 140,000 clones, with approximately 81% observed a single time. Germline CDR1 MDHEN, CDR2 SYDVKM. Trimming cost V 9 bases and J 3 bases; bases outside gene matches: 9. CDR3 length equals 14 residues. The V call is TRBV28, the J call TRBJ2-7; 9 bases line up with TRBD1. The origin of this receptor is a human donor in a cohort sampled during active COVID-19. The sample was peripheral blood. DNA for the CDR3: TGTGCCAGTACGACAGGGGGAGGTCTCTACGAGCAGTACTTC. The encoded protein is CASTTGGGLYEQYF.